This passage covers 9 T cell receptor beta chains from one sample sequenced in a study of multiple sclerosis patients with progressive multifocal leukoencephalopathy. Specified time point: around 13 months of natalizumab therapy. The table came from immunoSEQ multiplex PCR; TCRdb's copy has only in-frame clones and leaves some out. This table has about 30,000 clones, 90% appearing once. The source was PBMCs, collected from a patient treated with natalizumab. These receptors were collected from a human donor with multiple sclerosis.

The rearrangement joins TRBV30 to TRBJ1-6; the D gene is possibly TRBD1 (5 bases). The CDR3 is made up of 16 amino acids. V lost 3 bases and J lost 7, with 19 bases in between. The germline CDR1 and CDR2 sequences are GTSNPN and SVGIG (reference sequence). The CDR3: CAWSLRVGRENSPLHF. Here the CDR3 DNA reads TGTGCCTGGAGCCTACGGGTGGGACGGGAAAATTCACCCCTCCACTTT.

This clone occurred once. The CDR3 loop is CASSEGLAGGYEQYF. CDR3 bases: TGCGCCAGCAGTGAGGGACTAGCGGGGGGCTACGAGCAGTACTTC. The V call is TRBV10-2, the J call TRBJ2-7; 14 bases match TRBD2. From germline, CDR1 is WSHSY and CDR2 SAAADI. V gave up 2 bases and J gave up 3 bases; unmatched junction bases: 0. The CDR3 is made up of 15 amino acids.

This clone was seen a single time. This chain connects TRBV10-3 to TRBJ2-3; 15 bases agree with TRBD2. The CDR3 consists of 16 residues. Trimming at V came to 6 bases and at J to 5 bases, leaving 6 bases not matched to a gene. Looked up from germline, CDR1 is ENHRY and CDR2 is SYGVKD. The DNA for the CDR3 is TGTGCCATCAGCCGAACGGGACTAGCGGGGGGAGATACGCAGTATTTT. It translates to CAISRTGLAGGDTQYF.

This clone was recorded a few times. V usage is TRBV19 and J usage is TRBJ2-7; D gene ambiguous. Trimming stripped 5 bases from V and 6 bases from J, with 8 bases between. Looked up from germline, CDR1 is LNHDA and CDR2 is SQIVND (reference sequence). The CDR3 loop spans 11 amino acids. CDR3 nucleotide sequence: TGTGCCAGTAGTTTAGGCGTCGAGCAGTACTTC. Protein: CASSLGVEQYF.

This clone came up once. The chain uses TRBV9 and TRBJ1-1, with D perhaps matching TRBD1 (5 bases). The germline V gene encodes CDR1 SGDLS and CDR2 YYNGEE. Trimming took 3 bases from V and 8 from J, leaving 11 bases between them. This CDR3 spans 12 amino acids. The CDR3 spells CASSDAGPEAFF. CDR3 in DNA: TGTGCCAGCAGCGACGCAGGGCCCGAAGCTTTCTTT.

The chain recombines TRBV7-8 with TRBJ2-2; a weak D match, TRBD1 (6 bases). Looked up from germline, CDR1 is SGHVS and CDR2 is FQNEAQ. CDR3 length equals 13 residues. With 5 bases removed from V and 4 bases from J, the gap between germline ends came to 8 bases. The CDR3 DNA sequence: TGTGCCAGCAGCAACAGGGTCACCGGGGAGCTGTTTTTT. Protein product: CASSNRVTGELFF. Drawing the rest from reference TRBV7-8 and TRBJ2-2, the complete variable domain is GAGVSQSPRYKVAKRGQDVALRCDPISGHVSLFWYQQALGQGPEFLTYFQNEAQLDKSGLPSDRFFAERPEGSVSTLKIQRTQQEDSAVYLCASSNRVTGELFFGEGSRLTVL.

The chain links TRBV6-1 to TRBJ1-2; unclear D gene. Trimming pared 5 bases from V and 8 bases from J, leaving 15 bases between. The length of the CDR3 is 13 residues. The germline V gene encodes CDR1 MNHNS and CDR2 SASEGT. For the CDR3, the DNA is TGTGCCAGCAGTCTTGGGCCTTTTATGGGCTACACCTTC. It is translated as CASSLGPFMGYTF.

A note on this clone: The junction does not match germline at one end; this may be a read error. This rearrangement joins TRBV18 to TRBJ2-7; 8 bases are shared with TRBD1. Germline CDR1 reads KGHSH; CDR2 reads LQKENI. The CDR3 runs 12 residues. The CDR3 protein is CASSFPTGALSF. CDR3 in DNA: TGTGCCAGCTCGTTCCCGACAGGGGCTTTGAGCTTC.

The CDR3 reads CASGLESSGTGQTPHYGYTF. The CDR3 coding sequence is TGTGCTAGTGGTTTGGAATCCTCCGGGACAGGCCAAACCCCCCACTATGGCTACACCTTC. The genes are TRBV12-5 and TRBJ1-2, with 8 bases that match TRBD1. Unmatched junction bases numbered 19, after V lost 1 base and J lost 3 bases. The CDR3 is 20 residues long. The germline CDR1 and CDR2 sequences are LGHNT and FRNRAP.